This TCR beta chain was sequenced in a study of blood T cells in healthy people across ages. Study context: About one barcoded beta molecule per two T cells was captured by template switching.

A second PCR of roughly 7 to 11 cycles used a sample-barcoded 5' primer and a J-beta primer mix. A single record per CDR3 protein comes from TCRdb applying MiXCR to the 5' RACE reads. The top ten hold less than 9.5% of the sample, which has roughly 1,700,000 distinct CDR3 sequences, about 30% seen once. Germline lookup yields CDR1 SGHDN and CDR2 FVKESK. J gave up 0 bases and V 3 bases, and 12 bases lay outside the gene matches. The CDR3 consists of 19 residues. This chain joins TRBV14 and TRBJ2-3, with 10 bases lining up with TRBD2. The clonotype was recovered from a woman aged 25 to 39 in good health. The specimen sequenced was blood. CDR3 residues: CASSHWLAGDPGSTDTQYF. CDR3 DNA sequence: TGTGCCAGCAGCCACTGGCTAGCGGGAGATCCAGGTAGCACAGATACGCAGTATTTT.